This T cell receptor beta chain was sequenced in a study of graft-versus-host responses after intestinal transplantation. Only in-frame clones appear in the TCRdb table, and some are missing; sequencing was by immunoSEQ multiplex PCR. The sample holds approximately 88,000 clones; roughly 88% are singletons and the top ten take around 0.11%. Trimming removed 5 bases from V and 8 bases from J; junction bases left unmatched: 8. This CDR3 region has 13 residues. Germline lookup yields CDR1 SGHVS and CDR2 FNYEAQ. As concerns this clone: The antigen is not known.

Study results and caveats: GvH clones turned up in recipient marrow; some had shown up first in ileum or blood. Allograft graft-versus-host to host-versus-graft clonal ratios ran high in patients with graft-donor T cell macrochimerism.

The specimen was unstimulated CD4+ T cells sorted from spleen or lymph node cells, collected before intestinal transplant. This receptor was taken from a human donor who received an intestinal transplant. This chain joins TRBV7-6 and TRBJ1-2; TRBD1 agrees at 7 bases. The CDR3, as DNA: TGTGCCAGCAGCCCCGACAGGGCAGGAGGCTACACCTTC. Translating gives CASSPDRAGGYTF.